The present T cell receptor (beta chain) was sequenced within a study of T cells in Graves' hyperthyroidism and ophthalmopathy. Study conclusions and caveats: Most thyroid-expanded clonotypes above 0.001 were also found in blood.

Ophthalmopathy patients showed a Clinical Activity Score of at least 3, NOSPECS grade of at least 4 and duration under 3 months. Thyroid ultrasound and orbital computed tomography, with clinical symptoms and serum thyroxine and TRAb, informed diagnoses. Fresh peripheral blood, about 10 ml of it, supplied the PBMCs. The table lists this clonotype with many counts. As yet, its antigen is unknown. CDR1 is SNHLY and CDR2 is FYNNEI in the germline V gene. With V trimmed by 5 bases and J by 4 bases, 3 bases remained unmatched. The CDR3 runs 15 residues. RNA transcripts served as the template for amplifying TCR beta CDR3 regions. A first-round RT-PCR of the TCR CDR3 used the HTBI primer set. TCRdb called the multiplex PCR reads again in MiXCR, with one record for every CDR3 protein. The sample shows around 300,000 distinct CDR3 sequences, 20% to 25% of them seen only once.

The specimen sequenced was blood. This receptor was taken from a man under 40 with Graves' ophthalmopathy. This sequence joins TRBV2 and TRBJ2-2; 11 bases are shared with TRBD2. The CDR3 DNA follows: TGTGCCAGCAGTACTAGCGGGAGCGGCACCGGGGAGCTGTTTTTT. It encodes CASSTSGSGTGELFF. The full variable domain, with the rest looked up from reference TRBV2 and TRBJ2-2, is EPEVTQTPSHQVTQMGQEVILRCVPISNHLYFYWYRQILGQKVEFLVSFYNNEISEKSEIFDDQFSVERPDGSNFTLKIRSTKLEDSAMYFCASSTSGSGTGELFFGEGSRLTVL.